This TCR beta chain was captured by sequencing in a study of blood T cell repertoires in COVID-19. Study overall: Sites across the United States, Italy and Spain contributed samples from acute and convalescent COVID-19. The analysed material was cDNA or gDNA that came from T cells, B-cell-depleted T cells, or PBMCs.

Note on this clone: The same CDR3 is also encoded by other DNA sequences in this sample.

As originally analysed: Estimates of nucleated cell counts were drawn from the amplification of reference gene primers. The data were produced by immunoSEQ multiplex PCR, yet TCRdb's version contains in-frame clones alone and is incomplete. V, J and clone size derive from that table, while D and trimming were established from the DNA sequence. The sample has a few hundred thousand clones; roughly 90% are singletons. Sequenced material: peripheral blood. The receptor comes from a man aged 65 to 85 with acute or convalescent COVID-19.

This CDR3 reads CASSPEYQETQYF. The CDR3 DNA sequence: TGTGCCAGTAGTCCCGAGTACCAAGAGACCCAGTACTTC. The gene calls are TRBV19 and TRBJ2-5; D is uncertain. The CDR3 covers 13 residues. The germline gives CDR1 LNHDA, CDR2 SQIVND (reference sequence). Trimming took 5 bases from V and 0 from J, leaving 7 bases between them. The full variable domain, in which reference TRBV19 and TRBJ2-5 provide the parts outside the CDR3, is DGGITQSPKYLFRKEGQNVTLSCEQNLNHDAMYWYRQDPGQGLRLIYYSQIVNDFQKGDIAEGYSVSREKKESFPLTVTSAQKNPTAFYLCASSPEYQETQYFGPGTRLLVL.